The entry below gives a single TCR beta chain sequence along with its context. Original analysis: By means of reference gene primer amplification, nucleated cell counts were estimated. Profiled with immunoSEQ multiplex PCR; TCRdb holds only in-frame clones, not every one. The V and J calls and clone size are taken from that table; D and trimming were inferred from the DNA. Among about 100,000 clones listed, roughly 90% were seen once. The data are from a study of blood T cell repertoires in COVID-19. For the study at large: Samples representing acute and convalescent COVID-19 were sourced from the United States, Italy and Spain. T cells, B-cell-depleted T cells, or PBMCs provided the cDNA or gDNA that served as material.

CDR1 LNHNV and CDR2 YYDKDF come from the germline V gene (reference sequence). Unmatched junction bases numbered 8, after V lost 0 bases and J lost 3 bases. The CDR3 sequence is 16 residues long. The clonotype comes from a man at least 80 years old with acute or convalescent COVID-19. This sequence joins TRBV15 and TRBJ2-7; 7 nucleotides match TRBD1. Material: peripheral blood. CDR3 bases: TGTGCCACCAGCAGAGAAACGACAGGGTCTTACTACGAGCAGTACTTC. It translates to CATSRETTGSYYEQYF.